This T cell receptor beta chain was profiled in a study of T cell responses to AZD1222 COVID-19 vaccine. Only in-frame clones appear in the TCRdb table, and some are missing; sequencing was by immunoSEQ multiplex PCR. The sample carries roughly 100,000 clones, 90% recorded once. The CDR3 is made up of 14 amino acids. The J segment lost 15 bases and the V segment lost 3 bases, leaving 15 bases of the junction unmatched. Germline CDR1 SGHRS, CDR2 YFSETQ. This sequence joins TRBV5-1 and TRBJ2-1, with 7 bases that match TRBD1. The sample in question was peripheral blood, obtained on day 0 of AZD1222 vaccination. The receptor was isolated from an adult in good health. The DNA of the CDR3 is TGCGCCAGCAGCTCGACAGGGTTGCCCCTGGAATCGTTCTTC. It translates to CASSSTGLPLESFF.